These T cell receptor beta chains were read from a single sample in a study of T cells in Graves' hyperthyroidism and ophthalmopathy. TCRdb redid the calling of the multiplex PCR reads with MiXCR, one entry per CDR3 protein. Of fewer than 350,000 distinct CDR3 sequences listed, around a sixth are singletons. Sequenced: blood. These receptor sequences come from a woman aged 50 to 60 with Graves' hyperthyroidism. Each CDR3 is given with its conserved first and last residue. The D gene is left open where the match is weak. Clone size appears in some rows only: once, few, many, or a class for an expanded clone.

V: TRBV3-1
D: NA
size: many
J: TRBJ2-3
DNA: TGTGCCAGCAGCCCCGAGTCCGCAGATACGCAGTATTTT
CDR3: CASSPESADTQYF

V: TRBV2
D: NA
size: NA
J: TRBJ1-5
DNA: TGTGCCACCCGACGGGGTAGCAATCAGCCCCAGCATTTT
CDR3: CATRRGSNQPQHF

V: TRBV7-2
D: NA
size: NA
J: TRBJ1-2
DNA: TGTGCCAGCAGCTTAGCGGCTCCGGGGGCGGGGAGTGGCTACACCTTC
CDR3: CASSLAAPGAGSGYTF

V: TRBV28
D: NA
size: many
J: TRBJ1-1
DNA: TGTGCCAGCAGTTTGAGTGCCCCCCGCACTGAAGCTTTCTTT
CDR3: CASSLSAPRTEAFF

V: TRBV5-1
D: NA
size: many
J: TRBJ1-6
DNA: TGCGCCAGCAGCGAAAGGACAGCCGATAATTCACCCCTCCACTTT
CDR3: CASSERTADNSPLHF

V: TRBV5-1
D: NA
size: many
J: TRBJ1-2
DNA: TGCGCCAGCAGCTCGGGGCAAGGGGAATATGGCTACACCTTC
CDR3: CASSSGQGEYGYTF

V: TRBV3-1
D: NA
size: many
J: TRBJ2-3
DNA: TGTGCCAGCAGCCAAGACGGCAGCCGAGATACGCAGTATTTT
CDR3: CASSQDGSRDTQYF

V: TRBV4-1
D: NA
size: NA
J: TRBJ2-4
DNA: TGCGCCAGCAGCCTACGGACAGCTCCTACAAACATTCAGTACTTC
CDR3: CASSLRTAPTNIQYF

V: TRBV29-1
D: NA
size: NA
J: TRBJ1-2
DNA: TGCAGCGTTTTAGAGGGAAACTATGGCTACACCTTC
CDR3: CSVLEGNYGYTF

V: TRBV28
D: NA
size: few
J: TRBJ1-2
DNA: TGTGCCAGCAGCGACGTACAGGAAAACTATGGCTACACCTTC
CDR3: CASSDVQENYGYTF

V: TRBV20-1
D: NA
size: few
J: TRBJ2-5
DNA: TGCAGTGCTAGGGACTCGTACAAAGAGACCCAGTACTTC
CDR3: CSARDSYKETQYF

V: TRBV5-1
D: TRBD1
size: NA
J: TRBJ2-1
DNA: TGCGCCAGCAGCTTTGTGGGACAGGGGGCGCGATCAAGTGAGCAGTTCTTC
CDR3: CASSFVGQGARSSEQFF

V: TRBV20-1
D: NA
size: many
J: TRBJ1-1
DNA: TGCAGTGCTAGAGAGGCAAACACTGAAGCTTTCTTT
CDR3: CSAREANTEAFF

V: TRBV2
D: TRBD2
size: few
J: TRBJ2-1
DNA: TGTGCCAGCAGTGAAGTAGCGGGCAATGAGCAGTTCTTC
CDR3: CASSEVAGNEQFF

V: TRBV6-2/TRBV6-3
D: NA
size: NA
J: TRBJ1-4
DNA: TGTGCCAGCAGGGACTCCGGAGGGGATGAAAAACTGTTTTTT
CDR3: CASRDSGGDEKLFF

V: TRBV20-1
D: TRBD1
size: NA
J: TRBJ1-1
DNA: TGCAGTGCGAGAGACATGACAGGGTTCACTGAAGCTTTCTTT
CDR3: CSARDMTGFTEAFF

V: TRBV18
D: NA
size: many
J: TRBJ2-5
DNA: TGTGCCAGCTCACCTCCGATTCGGGCTAGCCTCCAAGAGACCCAGTACTTC
CDR3: CASSPPIRASLQETQYF

V: TRBV5-1
D: NA
size: NA
J: TRBJ2-1
DNA: TGCGCCAGCAGGCTCGTTCGTTTTGCGGGTGAGGAATACAATGAGCAGTTCTTC
CDR3: CASRLVRFAGEEYNEQFF

V: TRBV20-1
D: TRBD2
size: few
J: TRBJ2-5
DNA: TGCAGTGCTAGGGTTCTAGCGGGGGGGCTGGAGACCCAGTACTTC
CDR3: CSARVLAGGLETQYF

V: TRBV7-9
D: TRBD1
size: few
J: TRBJ1-2
DNA: TGTGCCAGCTCCTCTCCGGAACAGGGGAACTATGGCTACACCTTC
CDR3: CASSSPEQGNYGYTF

V: TRBV20-1
D: TRBD2
size: few
J: TRBJ2-1
DNA: TGCAGTGCTAACCAACTAGCGGGAGGGCCCGGTGAGCAGTTCTTC
CDR3: CSANQLAGGPGEQFF

V: TRBV5-1
D: NA
size: many
J: TRBJ2-7
DNA: TGCGCCAGCAGCTTGTGGGGGTCGAGGGAGCAGTACTTC
CDR3: CASSLWGSREQYF

V: TRBV2
D: TRBD2
size: few
J: TRBJ2-4
DNA: TGTGCCAGCAGCGGAGGGACTAGCGGGGGAAAAAACATTCAGTACTTC
CDR3: CASSGGTSGGKNIQYF

V: TRBV11-2
D: TRBD2
size: NA
J: TRBJ2-1
DNA: TGTGCCAGCAGCTTAACGACCGGGACTAGCGCCAATGAGCAGTTCTTC
CDR3: CASSLTTGTSANEQFF

V: TRBV20-1
D: NA
size: many
J: TRBJ1-2
DNA: TGCAGTGCTAGAGATCTAGGGGATTATATGGGCTACACCTTC
CDR3: CSARDLGDYMGYTF

V: TRBV6-1
D: TRBD1
size: NA
J: TRBJ2-2
DNA: TGTGCCACCAGGAACAGGGGGCAAGCCGGGGAGCTGTTTTTT
CDR3: CATRNRGQAGELFF

V: TRBV7-2
D: TRBD1
size: few
J: TRBJ1-2
DNA: TGTGCCAGCAGCTTAGTCGCAGGGGGAGGGGGCTACACCTTC
CDR3: CASSLVAGGGGYTF

V: TRBV6-5
D: TRBD2
size: NA
J: TRBJ2-5
DNA: TGTGCCAGCAGTTCGCGGGGGGGGTGGGAGACCCAGTACTTC
CDR3: CASSSRGGWETQYF

V: TRBV9
D: NA
size: NA
J: TRBJ2-3
DNA: TGTGCCAGCAGCCCTCAGGCGGGGACTAGCACAGATACGCAGTATTTT
CDR3: CASSPQAGTSTDTQYF

V: TRBV11-2
D: NA
size: many
J: TRBJ1-1
DNA: TGTGCCAGCGGTACAGGGCAGGACACTGAAGCTTTCTTT
CDR3: CASGTGQDTEAFF

V: TRBV30
D: TRBD2
size: many
J: TRBJ2-3
DNA: TGTGCCTGGAGTGGGCTAGCGGGAGTTGTAGATACGCAGTATTTT
CDR3: CAWSGLAGVVDTQYF

V: TRBV27
D: NA
size: NA
J: TRBJ1-2
DNA: TGTGCCAGCAGTTTAATTGCAGGGGAAGGCTATGGCTACACCTTC
CDR3: CASSLIAGEGYGYTF

V: TRBV18
D: NA
size: many
J: TRBJ2-7
DNA: TGTGCCAGCTCACCGGTCGGGGACTACGAGCAGTACTTC
CDR3: CASSPVGDYEQYF

V: TRBV19
D: NA
size: NA
J: TRBJ1-1
DNA: TGTGCCAGTAGTATGGGATGGGACACTGAAGCTTTCTTT
CDR3: CASSMGWDTEAFF

V: TRBV6-6
D: NA
size: NA
J: TRBJ1-2
DNA: TGTGCCAGCAGTTACTCGGGACGGGCCCTCGGCTACACCTTC
CDR3: CASSYSGRALGYTF

V: TRBV3-1
D: NA
size: many
J: TRBJ1-6
DNA: TGTGCCAGCAGCCAAGATCAAGGCCTATGGGATAATTCACCCCTCCACTTT
CDR3: CASSQDQGLWDNSPLHF

V: TRBV5-1
D: NA
size: few
J: TRBJ2-5
DNA: TGCGCCAGCAGCCGTCGATTAGTCTTGCTCCAAGAGACCCAGTACTTC
CDR3: CASSRRLVLLQETQYF

V: TRBV29-1
D: NA
size: many
J: TRBJ2-3
DNA: TGCAGCGTTGAAGAGGCGAACCTAGGCACAGATACGCAGTATTTT
CDR3: CSVEEANLGTDTQYF

V: TRBV19
D: TRBD1
size: few
J: TRBJ1-5
DNA: TGTGCCAGTACCAAGGGGGGGACAGCGTCTAATCAGCCCCAGCATTTT
CDR3: CASTKGGTASNQPQHF

V: TRBV18
D: NA
size: few
J: TRBJ1-6
DNA: TGTGCCAGCTCACCCGGGACGGCGAGCAATAATTCACCCCTCCACTTT
CDR3: CASSPGTASNNSPLHF

V: TRBV28
D: NA
size: NA
J: TRBJ1-2
DNA: TGTGCCAGCAGTTTTAGACCGAATCGGGGAAACTATGGCTACACCTTC
CDR3: CASSFRPNRGNYGYTF

V: TRBV25-1
D: NA
size: few
J: TRBJ1-4
DNA: TGTGCCAGCAGTCCGGGATCCTATGAAAAACTGTTTTTT
CDR3: CASSPGSYEKLFF

V: TRBV7-9
D: NA
size: few
J: TRBJ1-6
DNA: TGTGCCAGCAGCTTAGGGGAGTCTAATTCACCCCTCCACTTT
CDR3: CASSLGESNSPLHF

V: TRBV11-2
D: NA
size: many
J: TRBJ2-7
DNA: TGTGCCAGCAGCTTAGATACGGCAATCTTCGAGCAGTACTTC
CDR3: CASSLDTAIFEQYF

V: TRBV12-3/TRBV12-4
D: NA
size: NA
J: TRBJ2-4
DNA: TGTGCCAGCAGTTTAGTCGGAGACAGAAACATTCAGTACTTC
CDR3: CASSLVGDRNIQYF

V: TRBV5-1
D: NA
size: many
J: TRBJ2-3
DNA: TGCGCCAGCAGCAAAGAGGTCACAGATACGCAGTATTTT
CDR3: CASSKEVTDTQYF